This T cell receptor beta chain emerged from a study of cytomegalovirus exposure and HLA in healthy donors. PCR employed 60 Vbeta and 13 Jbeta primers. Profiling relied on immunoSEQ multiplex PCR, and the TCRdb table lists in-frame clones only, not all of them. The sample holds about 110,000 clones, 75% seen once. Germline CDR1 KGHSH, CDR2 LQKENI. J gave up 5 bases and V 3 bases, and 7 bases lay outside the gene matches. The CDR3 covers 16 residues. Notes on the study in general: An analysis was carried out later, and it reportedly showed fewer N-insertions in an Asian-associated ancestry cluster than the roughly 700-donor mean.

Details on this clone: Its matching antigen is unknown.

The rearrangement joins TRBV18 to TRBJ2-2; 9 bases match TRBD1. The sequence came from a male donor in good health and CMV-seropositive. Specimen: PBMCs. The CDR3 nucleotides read TGTGCCAGCTCACCCCTAGGACAGGGGAAGACCGGGGAGCTGTTTTTT. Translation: CASSPLGQGKTGELFF. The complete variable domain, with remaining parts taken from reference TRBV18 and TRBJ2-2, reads NAGVMQNPRHLVRRRGQEARLRCSPMKGHSHVYWYRQLPEEGLKFMVYLQKENIIDESGMPKERFSAEFPKEGPSILRIQQVVRGDSAAYFCASSPLGQGKTGELFFGEGSRLTVL.